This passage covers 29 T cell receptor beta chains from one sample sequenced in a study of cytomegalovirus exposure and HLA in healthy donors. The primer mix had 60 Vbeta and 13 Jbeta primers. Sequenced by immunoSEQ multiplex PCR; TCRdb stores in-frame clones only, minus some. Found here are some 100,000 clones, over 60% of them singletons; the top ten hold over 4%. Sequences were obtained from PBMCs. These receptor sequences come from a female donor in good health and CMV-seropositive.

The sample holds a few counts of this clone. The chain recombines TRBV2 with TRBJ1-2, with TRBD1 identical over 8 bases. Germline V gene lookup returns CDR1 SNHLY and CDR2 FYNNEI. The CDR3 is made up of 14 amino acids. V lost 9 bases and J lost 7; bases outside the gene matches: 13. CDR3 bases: TGTGCCAGGCGCAGGGGGCTTAGGGGTGGTGGCTACACCTTC. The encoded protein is CARRRGLRGGGYTF.

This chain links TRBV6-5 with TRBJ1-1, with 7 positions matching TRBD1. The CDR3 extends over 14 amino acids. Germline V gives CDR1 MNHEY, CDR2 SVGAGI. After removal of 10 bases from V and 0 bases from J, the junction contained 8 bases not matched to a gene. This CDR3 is CATVNRGMNTEAFF. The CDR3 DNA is TGTGCCACTGTTAACAGGGGAATGAACACTGAAGCTTTCTTT.

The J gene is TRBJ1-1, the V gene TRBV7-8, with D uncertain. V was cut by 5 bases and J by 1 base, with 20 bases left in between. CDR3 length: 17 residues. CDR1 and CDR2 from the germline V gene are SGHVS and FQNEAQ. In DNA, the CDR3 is TGTGCCAGCAGCCCCCGCGGACTAGCTGGGCCGAACACTGAAGCTTTCTTT. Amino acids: CASSPRGLAGPNTEAFF.

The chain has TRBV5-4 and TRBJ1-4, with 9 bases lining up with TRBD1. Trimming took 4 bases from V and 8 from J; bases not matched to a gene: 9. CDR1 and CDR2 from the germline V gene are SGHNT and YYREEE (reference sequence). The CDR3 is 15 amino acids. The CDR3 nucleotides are TGTGCCAGCAGCACTTGGGGGGACAGGGCGGAAAAACTGTTTTTT. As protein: CASSTWGDRAEKLFF.

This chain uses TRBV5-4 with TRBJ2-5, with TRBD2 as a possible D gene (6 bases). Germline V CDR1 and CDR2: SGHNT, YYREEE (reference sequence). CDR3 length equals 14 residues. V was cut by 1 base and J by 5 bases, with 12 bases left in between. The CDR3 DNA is TGTGCCAGCAGCTTGAGGGCCGGAGGGGAGACCCAGTACTTC. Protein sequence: CASSLRAGGETQYF. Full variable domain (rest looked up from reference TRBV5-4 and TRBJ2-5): ETGVTQSPTHLIKTRGQQVTLRCSSQSGHNTVSWYQQALGQGPQFIFQYYREEENGRGNFPPRFSGLQFPNYSSELNVNALELDDSALYLCASSLRAGGETQYFGPGTRLLVL.

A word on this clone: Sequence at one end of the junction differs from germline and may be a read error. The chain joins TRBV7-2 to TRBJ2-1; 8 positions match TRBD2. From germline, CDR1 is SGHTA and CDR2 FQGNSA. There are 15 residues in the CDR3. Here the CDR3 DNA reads TGTGCCGGCAGCCCCTCGACTAGCGCTCGCCATGAGCAGTTCTTC. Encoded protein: CAGSPSTSARHEQFF.

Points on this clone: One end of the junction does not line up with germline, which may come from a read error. CDR3 region: CSSSLGGGEQYF. The CDR3 nucleotides read TGTTCCAGCAGCTTAGGAGGAGGGGAGCAGTACTTC. The J gene is TRBJ2-7, the V gene TRBV7-9, with TRBD2 as a possible D gene (6 bases). The germline V gene has CDR1 SEHNR and CDR2 FQNEAQ (reference sequence). The CDR3 is 12 residues long.

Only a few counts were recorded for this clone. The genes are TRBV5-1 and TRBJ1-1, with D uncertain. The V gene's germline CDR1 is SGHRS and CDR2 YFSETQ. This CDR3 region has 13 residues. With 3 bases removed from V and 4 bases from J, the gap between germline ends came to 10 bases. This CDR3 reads CASSWRSGTEAFF. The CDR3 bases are TGCGCCAGCAGCTGGAGATCGGGCACTGAAGCTTTCTTT. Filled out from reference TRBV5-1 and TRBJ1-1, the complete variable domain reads KAGVTQTPRYLIKTRGQQVTLSCSPISGHRSVSWYQQTPGQGLQFLFEYFSETQRNKGNFPGRFSGRQFSNSRSEMNVSTLELGDSALYLCASSWRSGTEAFFGQGTRLTVV.

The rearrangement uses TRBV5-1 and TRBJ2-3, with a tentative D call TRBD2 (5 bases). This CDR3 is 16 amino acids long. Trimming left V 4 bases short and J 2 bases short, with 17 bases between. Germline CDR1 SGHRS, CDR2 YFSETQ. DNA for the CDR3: TGCGCCAGCAGCCCGAGAGGGCTCGGCCACACAGATACGCAGTATTTT. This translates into CASSPRGLGHTDTQYF.

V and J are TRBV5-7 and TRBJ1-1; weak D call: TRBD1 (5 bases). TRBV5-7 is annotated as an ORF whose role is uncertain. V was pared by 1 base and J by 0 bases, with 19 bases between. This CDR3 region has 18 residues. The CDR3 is CASSLPGNGVWMNTEAFF. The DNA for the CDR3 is TGTGCCAGCAGCTTGCCAGGGAATGGGGTTTGGATGAACACTGAAGCTTTCTTT.

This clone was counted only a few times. The CDR3 coding sequence is TGCAGTGCTAGGGAGTTTGCTGAAGCTTTCTTT. This codes for CSAREFAEAFF. This chain uses TRBV20-1 with TRBJ1-1; no clear D gene. Germline V gene data show CDR1 as DFQATT and CDR2 as SNEGSKA (reference sequence). V lost 3 bases to trimming and J lost 6 bases, with 8 bases between them. This CDR3 is built from 11 residues.

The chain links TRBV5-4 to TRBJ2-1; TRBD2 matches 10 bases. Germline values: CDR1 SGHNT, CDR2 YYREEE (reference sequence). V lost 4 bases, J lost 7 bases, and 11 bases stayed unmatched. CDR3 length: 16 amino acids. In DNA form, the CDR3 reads TGTGCCAGCAGCCGCCGCAATAGCGGGGGGAGAAATGAGCAGTTCTTC. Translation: CASSRRNSGGRNEQFF.

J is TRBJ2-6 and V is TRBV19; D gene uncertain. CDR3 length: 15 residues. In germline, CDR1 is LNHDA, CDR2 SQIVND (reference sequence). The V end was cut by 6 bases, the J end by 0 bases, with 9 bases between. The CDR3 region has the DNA TGTGCCAGTAGCCGCGCATACTCTGGGGCCAACGTCCTGACTTTC. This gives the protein CASSRAYSGANVLTF.

The CDR3 sequence is CASSTNTDRGWFGGRMAKNIQYF. CDR3 sequence (DNA): TGTGCCAGTAGTACAAACACGGACAGGGGATGGTTTGGCGGGAGAATGGCCAAAAACATTCAGTACTTC. V is TRBV19 and J is TRBJ2-4; TRBD1 matches 9 bases. The germline CDR1 and CDR2 sequences are LNHDA and SQIVND (reference sequence). The CDR3 extends over 23 amino acids. The V and J ends lost 4 bases and 1 base, in that order; junction bases with no gene match: 26.

The CDR3 loop reads CASSIESPRLAGGPNEQFF. The CDR3 nucleotides are TGTGCCAGTAGTATAGAGTCCCCACGACTAGCGGGAGGGCCCAATGAGCAGTTCTTC. V and J are TRBV19 and TRBJ2-1; TRBD2 matches 14 bases. With 0 bases clipped from V and 6 bases from J, the junction kept 10 bases outside the gene matches. This CDR3 comprises 19 residues. The germline V gene encodes CDR1 LNHDA and CDR2 SQIVND (reference sequence).

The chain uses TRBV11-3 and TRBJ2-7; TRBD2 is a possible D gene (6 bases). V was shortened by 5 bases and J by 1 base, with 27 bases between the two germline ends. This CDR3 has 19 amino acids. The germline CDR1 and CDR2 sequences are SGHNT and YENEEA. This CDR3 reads CASSPNPIGPQRVSYEQYF. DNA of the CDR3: TGTGCCAGCAGCCCCAACCCAATTGGACCCCAGCGGGTATCCTACGAGCAGTACTTC.

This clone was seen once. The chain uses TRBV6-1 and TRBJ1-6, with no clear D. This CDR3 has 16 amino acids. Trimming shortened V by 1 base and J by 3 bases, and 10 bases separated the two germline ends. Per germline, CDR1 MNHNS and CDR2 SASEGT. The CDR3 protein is CASSEVSVLYNSPLHF. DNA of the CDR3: TGTGCCAGCAGTGAAGTTTCGGTTCTCTATAATTCACCCCTCCACTTT.

The CDR3 region is CASSPSSGGTGELFF. For the CDR3, the DNA is TGTGCCAGCAGCCCCTCGTCCGGGGGGACCGGGGAGCTGTTTTTT. V usage is TRBV6-5 and J usage is TRBJ2-2; 7 bases are shared with TRBD2. The CDR3 totals 15 residues. J was trimmed by 5 bases and V by 6 bases; bases with no gene match: 9. Germline lookup yields CDR1 MNHEY and CDR2 SVGAGI.

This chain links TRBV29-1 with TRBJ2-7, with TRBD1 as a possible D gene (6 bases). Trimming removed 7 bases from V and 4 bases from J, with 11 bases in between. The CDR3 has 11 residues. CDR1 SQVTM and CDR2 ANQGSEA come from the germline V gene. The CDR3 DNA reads TGCAGCGCCTCGGACAGATACGAGCAGTACTTC. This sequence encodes CSASDRYEQYF.

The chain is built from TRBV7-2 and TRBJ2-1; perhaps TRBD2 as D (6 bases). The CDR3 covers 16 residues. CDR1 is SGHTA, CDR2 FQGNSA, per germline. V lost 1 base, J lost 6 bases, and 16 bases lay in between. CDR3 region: CASSLDSAGWRNEQFF. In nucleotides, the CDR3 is TGTGCCAGCAGCTTAGATTCCGCGGGATGGCGCAATGAGCAGTTCTTC.

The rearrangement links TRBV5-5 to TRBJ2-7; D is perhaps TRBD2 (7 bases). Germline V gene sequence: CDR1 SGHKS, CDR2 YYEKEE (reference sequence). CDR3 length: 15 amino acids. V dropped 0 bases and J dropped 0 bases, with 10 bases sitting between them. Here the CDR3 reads CASSLGEGGSYEQYF. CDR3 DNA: TGTGCCAGCAGCTTGGGGGAGGGGGGCTCCTACGAGCAGTACTTC.

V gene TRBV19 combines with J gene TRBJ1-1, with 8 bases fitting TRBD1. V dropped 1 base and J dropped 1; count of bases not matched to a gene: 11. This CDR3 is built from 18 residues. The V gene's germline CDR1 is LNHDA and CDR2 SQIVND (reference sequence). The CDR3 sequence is CASSIGWTGRGGNTEAFF. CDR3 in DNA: TGTGCCAGTAGTATAGGCTGGACAGGGAGGGGCGGGAACACTGAAGCTTTCTTT.

The CDR3 spells CASSPAGAGANTDTQYF. CDR3 coding DNA: TGCGCCAGCAGCCCGGCGGGAGCGGGGGCGAACACAGATACGCAGTATTTT. The chain joins TRBV5-1 to TRBJ2-3, with 8 bases lining up with TRBD2. CDR1 is SGHRS and CDR2 is YFSETQ in the germline V gene. Unmatched junction bases numbered 12, after V lost 4 bases and J lost 2 bases. This CDR3 is built from 17 residues.

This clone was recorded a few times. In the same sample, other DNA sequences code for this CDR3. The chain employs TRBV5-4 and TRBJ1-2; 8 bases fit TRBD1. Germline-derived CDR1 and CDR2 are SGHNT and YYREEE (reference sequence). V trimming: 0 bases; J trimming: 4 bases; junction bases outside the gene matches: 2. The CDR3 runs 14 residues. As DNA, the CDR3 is TGTGCCAGCAGCTTGGCCCAGGGGGCCTATGGCTACACCTTC. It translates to CASSLAQGAYGYTF.

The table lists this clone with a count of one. The CDR3 sequence is CASSLSSGNQPQHF. CDR3 in DNA: TGTGCCAGCAGCCTCTCCAGTGGCAATCAGCCCCAGCATTTT. This chain links TRBV7-8 with TRBJ1-5, with D uncertain. The germline CDR1 and CDR2 sequences are SGHVS and FQNEAQ. V gave up 5 bases and J gave up 2 bases, with 10 bases separating them. This CDR3 region has 14 residues.

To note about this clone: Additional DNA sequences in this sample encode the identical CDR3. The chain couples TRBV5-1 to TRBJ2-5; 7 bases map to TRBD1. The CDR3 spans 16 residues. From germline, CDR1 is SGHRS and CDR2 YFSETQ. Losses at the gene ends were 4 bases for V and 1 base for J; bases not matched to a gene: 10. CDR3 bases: TGCGCCAGCAGCCGGAACGTACAGGGGTCCCAAGAGACCCAGTACTTC. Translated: CASSRNVQGSQETQYF.

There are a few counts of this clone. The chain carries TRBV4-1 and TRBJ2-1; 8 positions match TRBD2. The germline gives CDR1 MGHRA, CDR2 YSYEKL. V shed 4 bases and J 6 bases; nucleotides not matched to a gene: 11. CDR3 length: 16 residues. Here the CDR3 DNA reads TGCGCCAGCAGCCGAGAGACCGGGACTAGAAGCAATGAGCAGTTCTTC. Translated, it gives CASSRETGTRSNEQFF.

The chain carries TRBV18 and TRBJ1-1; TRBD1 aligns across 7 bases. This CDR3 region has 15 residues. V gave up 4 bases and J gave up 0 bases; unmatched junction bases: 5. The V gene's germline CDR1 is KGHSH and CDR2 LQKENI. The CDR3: CASSQLQGVNTEAFF. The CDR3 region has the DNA TGTGCCAGCTCACAACTGCAGGGGGTGAACACTGAAGCTTTCTTT. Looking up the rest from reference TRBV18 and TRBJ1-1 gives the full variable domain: NAGVMQNPRHLVRRRGQEARLRCSPMKGHSHVYWYRQLPEEGLKFMVYLQKENIIDESGMPKERFSAEFPKEGPSILRIQQVVRGDSAAYFCASSQLQGVNTEAFFGQGTRLTVV.

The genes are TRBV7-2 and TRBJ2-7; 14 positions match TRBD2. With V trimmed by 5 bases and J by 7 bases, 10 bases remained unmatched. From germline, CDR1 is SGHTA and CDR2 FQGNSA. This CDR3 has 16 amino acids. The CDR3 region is CASSRLTSGGAGEQYF. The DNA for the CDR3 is TGTGCCAGCAGCCGATTGACTAGCGGGGGGGCCGGGGAGCAGTACTTC.